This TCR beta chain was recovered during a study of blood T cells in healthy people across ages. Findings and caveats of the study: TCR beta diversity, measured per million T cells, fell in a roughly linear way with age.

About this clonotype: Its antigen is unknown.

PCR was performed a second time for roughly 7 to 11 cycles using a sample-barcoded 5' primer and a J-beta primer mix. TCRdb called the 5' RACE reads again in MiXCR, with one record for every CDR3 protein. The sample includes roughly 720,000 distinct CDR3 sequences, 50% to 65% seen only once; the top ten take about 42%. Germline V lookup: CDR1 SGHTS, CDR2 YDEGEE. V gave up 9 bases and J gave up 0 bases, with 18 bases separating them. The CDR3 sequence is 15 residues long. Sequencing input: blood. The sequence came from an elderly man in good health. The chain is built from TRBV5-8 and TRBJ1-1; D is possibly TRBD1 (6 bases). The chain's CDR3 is CATLEDRNMNTEAFF. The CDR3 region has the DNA TGTGCCACCCTGGAAGACAGGAACATGAACACTGAAGCTTTCTTT.